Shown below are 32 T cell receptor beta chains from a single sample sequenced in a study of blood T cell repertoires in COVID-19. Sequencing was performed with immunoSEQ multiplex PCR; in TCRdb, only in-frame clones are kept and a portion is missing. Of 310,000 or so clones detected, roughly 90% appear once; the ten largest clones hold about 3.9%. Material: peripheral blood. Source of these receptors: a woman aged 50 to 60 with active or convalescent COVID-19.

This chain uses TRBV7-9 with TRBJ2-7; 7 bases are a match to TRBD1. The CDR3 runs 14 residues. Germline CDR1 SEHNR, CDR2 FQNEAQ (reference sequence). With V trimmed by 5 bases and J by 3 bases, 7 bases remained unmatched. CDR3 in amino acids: CASSPRGPYYEQYF. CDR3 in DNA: TGTGCCAGCAGCCCGAGGGGGCCCTACTACGAGCAGTACTTC.

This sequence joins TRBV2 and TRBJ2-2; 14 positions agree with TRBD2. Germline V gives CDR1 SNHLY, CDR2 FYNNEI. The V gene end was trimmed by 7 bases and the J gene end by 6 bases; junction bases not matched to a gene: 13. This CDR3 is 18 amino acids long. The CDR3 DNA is TGTGCCAGCACTGGACTAGCGGGAGGTTCCCGGAGATCCGGGGAGCTGTTTTTT. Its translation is CASTGLAGGSRRSGELFF.

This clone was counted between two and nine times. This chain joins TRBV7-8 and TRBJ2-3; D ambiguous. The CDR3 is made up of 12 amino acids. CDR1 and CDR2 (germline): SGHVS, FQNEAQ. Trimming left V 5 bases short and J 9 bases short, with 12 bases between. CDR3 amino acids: CASSPGSNTQYF. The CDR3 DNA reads TGTGCCAGCAGCCCCGGTTCGAACACGCAGTATTTT.

CDR3 nucleotides: TGTGCCACCAGCAGAGATTCGGCGGGAGGGCCTTACGAGCAGTACTTC. This translates into CATSRDSAGGPYEQYF. The chain uses TRBV15 and TRBJ2-7, with 9 bases identical to TRBD2. Germline V gives CDR1 LNHNV, CDR2 YYDKDF (reference sequence). CDR3 length equals 16 residues. Germline trimming cut 0 bases from V and 4 bases from J; bases unmatched to any gene: 7.

The DNA of the CDR3 is TGTGCCAGCAGTGAAGGCGTCCAGGCCGCTTATTTT. The encoded protein is CASSEGVQAAYF. The chain recombines TRBV2 with TRBJ1-3; D call uncertain. Germline V gene data show CDR1 as SNHLY and CDR2 as FYNNEI. The CDR3 spans 12 residues. Trimming cost V 1 base and J 16 bases, with 14 bases left between them.

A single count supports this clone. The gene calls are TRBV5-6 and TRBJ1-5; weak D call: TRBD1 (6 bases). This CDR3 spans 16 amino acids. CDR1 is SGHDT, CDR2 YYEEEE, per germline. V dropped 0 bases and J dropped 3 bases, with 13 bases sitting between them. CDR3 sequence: CASSLGAGDHNQPQHF. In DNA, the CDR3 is TGTGCCAGCAGCTTGGGAGCAGGGGACCACAATCAGCCCCAGCATTTT.

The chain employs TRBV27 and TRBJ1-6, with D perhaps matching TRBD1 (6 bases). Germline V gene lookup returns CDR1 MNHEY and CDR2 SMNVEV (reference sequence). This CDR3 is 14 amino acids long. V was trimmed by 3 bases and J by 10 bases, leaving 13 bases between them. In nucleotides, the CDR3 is TGTGCCAGCAGTTTCCGACAGGCGGGCTCACCCCTCCACTTT. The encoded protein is CASSFRQAGSPLHF.

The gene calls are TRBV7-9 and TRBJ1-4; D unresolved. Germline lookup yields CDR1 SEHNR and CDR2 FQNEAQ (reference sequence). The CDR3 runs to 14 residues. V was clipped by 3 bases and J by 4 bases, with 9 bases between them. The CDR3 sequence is CASSLSRSNEKLFF. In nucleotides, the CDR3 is TGTGCCAGCAGCTTGAGTCGAAGTAATGAAAAACTGTTTTTT.

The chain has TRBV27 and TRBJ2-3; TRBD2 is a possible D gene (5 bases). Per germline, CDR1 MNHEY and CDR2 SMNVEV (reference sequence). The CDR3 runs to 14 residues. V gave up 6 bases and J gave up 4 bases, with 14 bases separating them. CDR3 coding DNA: TGTGCCAGCAGCACGGGGTCGATCGCAGATACGCAGTATTTT. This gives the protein CASSTGSIADTQYF.

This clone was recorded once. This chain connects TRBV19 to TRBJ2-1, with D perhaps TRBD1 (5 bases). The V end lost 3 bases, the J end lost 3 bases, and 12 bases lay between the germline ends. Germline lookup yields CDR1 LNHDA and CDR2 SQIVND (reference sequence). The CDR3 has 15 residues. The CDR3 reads CASSIGQGNYNEQFF. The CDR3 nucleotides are TGTGCCAGTAGTATCGGGCAGGGCAACTACAATGAGCAGTTCTTC.

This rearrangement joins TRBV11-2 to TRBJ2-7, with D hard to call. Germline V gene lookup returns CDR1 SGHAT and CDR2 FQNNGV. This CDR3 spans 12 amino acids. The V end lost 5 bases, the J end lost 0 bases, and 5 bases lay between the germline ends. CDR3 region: CASSLISYEQYF. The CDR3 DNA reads TGTGCCAGCAGCCTAATCTCCTACGAGCAGTACTTC. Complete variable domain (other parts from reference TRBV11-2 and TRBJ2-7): EAGVAQSPRYKIIEKRQSVAFWCNPISGHATLYWYQQILGQGPKLLIQFQNNGVVDDSQLPKDRFSAERLKGVDSTLKIQPAKLEDSAVYLCASSLISYEQYFGPGTRLTVT.

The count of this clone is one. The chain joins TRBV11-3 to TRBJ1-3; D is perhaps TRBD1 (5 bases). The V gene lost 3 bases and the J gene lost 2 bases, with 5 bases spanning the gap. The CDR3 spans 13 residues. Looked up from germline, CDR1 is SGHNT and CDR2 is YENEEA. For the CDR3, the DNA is TGTGCCAGCAGCTTGACAGCTGGAAACACCATATATTTT. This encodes CASSLTAGNTIYF.

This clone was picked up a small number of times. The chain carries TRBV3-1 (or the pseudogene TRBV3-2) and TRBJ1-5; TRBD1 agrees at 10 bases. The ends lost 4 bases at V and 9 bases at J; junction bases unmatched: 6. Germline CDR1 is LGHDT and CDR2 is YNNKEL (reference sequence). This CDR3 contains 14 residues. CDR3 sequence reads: CASSPRQGAPPQHF. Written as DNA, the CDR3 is TGTGCCAGCAGCCCGAGACAGGGGGCTCCGCCCCAGCATTTT.

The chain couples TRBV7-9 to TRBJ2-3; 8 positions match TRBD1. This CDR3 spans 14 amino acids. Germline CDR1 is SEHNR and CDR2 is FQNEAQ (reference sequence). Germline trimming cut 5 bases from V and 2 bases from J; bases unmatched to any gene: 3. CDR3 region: CASSLGQDTDTQYF. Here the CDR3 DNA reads TGTGCCAGCAGCCTGGGACAGGACACAGATACGCAGTATTTT. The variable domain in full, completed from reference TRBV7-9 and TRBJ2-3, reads DTGVSQNPRHKITKRGQNVTFRCDPISEHNRLYWYRQTLGQGPEFLTYFQNEAQLEKSRLLSDRFSAERPKGSFSTLEIQRTEQGDSAMYLCASSLGQDTDTQYFGPGTRLTVL.

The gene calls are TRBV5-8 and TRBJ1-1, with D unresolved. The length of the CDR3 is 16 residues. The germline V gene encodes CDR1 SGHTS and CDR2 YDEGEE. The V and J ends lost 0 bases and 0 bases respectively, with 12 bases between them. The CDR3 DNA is TGTGCCAGCAGCTTGGCTTTGGTAACGGTGAACACTGAAGCTTTCTTT. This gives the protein CASSLALVTVNTEAFF.

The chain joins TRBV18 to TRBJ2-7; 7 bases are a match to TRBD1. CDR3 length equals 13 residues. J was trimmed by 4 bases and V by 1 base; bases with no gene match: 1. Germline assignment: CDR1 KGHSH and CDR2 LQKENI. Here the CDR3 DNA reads TGTGCCAGCTCACCACAGGGGGCTTACGAGCAGTACTTC. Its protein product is CASSPQGAYEQYF.

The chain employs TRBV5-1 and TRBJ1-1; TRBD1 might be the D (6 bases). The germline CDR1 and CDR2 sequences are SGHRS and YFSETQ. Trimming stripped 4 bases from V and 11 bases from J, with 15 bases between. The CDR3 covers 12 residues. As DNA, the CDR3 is TGCGCCAGCAGCGCAGACTGGGGGCATGCTTTCTTT. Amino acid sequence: CASSADWGHAFF. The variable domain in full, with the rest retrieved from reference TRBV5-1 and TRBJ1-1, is KAGVTQTPRYLIKTRGQQVTLSCSPISGHRSVSWYQQTPGQGLQFLFEYFSETQRNKGNFPGRFSGRQFSNSRSEMNVSTLELGDSALYLCASSADWGHAFFGQGTRLTVV.

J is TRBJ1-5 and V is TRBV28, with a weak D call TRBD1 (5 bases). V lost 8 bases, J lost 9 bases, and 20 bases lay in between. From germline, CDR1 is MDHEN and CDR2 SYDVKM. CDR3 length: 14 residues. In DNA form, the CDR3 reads TGTGCCAGCCAACACGGACAACCCGAGGTGCCCCAGCATTTT. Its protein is CASQHGQPEVPQHF. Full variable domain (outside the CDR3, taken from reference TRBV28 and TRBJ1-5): DVKVTQSSRYLVKRTGEKVFLECVQDMDHENMFWYRQDPGLGLRLIYFSYDVKMKEKGDIPEGYSVSREKKERFSLILESASTNQTSMYLCASQHGQPEVPQHFGDGTRLSIL.

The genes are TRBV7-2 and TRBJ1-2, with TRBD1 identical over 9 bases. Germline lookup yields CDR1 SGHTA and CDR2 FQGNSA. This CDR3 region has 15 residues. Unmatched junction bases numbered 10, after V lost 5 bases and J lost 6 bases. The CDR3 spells CASSPGTGTYNGYTF. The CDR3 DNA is TGTGCCAGCAGCCCAGGGACAGGGACGTATAATGGCTACACCTTC.

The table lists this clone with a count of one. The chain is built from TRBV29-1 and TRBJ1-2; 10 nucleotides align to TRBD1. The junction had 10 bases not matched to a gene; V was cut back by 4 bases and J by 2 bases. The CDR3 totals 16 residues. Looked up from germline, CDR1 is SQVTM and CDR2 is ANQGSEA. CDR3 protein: CSVAPGQGILNYGYTF. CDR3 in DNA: TGCAGCGTTGCTCCGGGACAGGGGATTCTAAACTATGGCTACACCTTC. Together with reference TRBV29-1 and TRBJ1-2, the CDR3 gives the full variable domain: SAVISQKPSRDICQRGTSLTIQCQVDSQVTMMFWYRQQPGQSLTLIATANQGSEATYESGFVIDKFPISRPNLTFSTLTVSNMSPEDSSIYLCSVAPGQGILNYGYTFGSGTRLTVV.

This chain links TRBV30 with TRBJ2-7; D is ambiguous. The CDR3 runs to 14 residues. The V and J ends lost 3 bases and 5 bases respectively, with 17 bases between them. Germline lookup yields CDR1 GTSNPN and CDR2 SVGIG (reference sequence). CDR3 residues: CAWSARKMGDEQYF. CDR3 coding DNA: TGTGCCTGGAGCGCCAGGAAAATGGGTGACGAGCAGTACTTC.

CDR3 loop: CASSPQPTSGGSTDTQYF. DNA for the CDR3: TGTGCCAGCTCACCACAACCAACTAGCGGGGGATCGACAGATACGCAGTATTTT. The chain employs TRBV18 and TRBJ2-3; 11 bases agree with TRBD2. The ends lost 1 base at V and 3 bases at J; junction bases unmatched: 9. CDR1 is KGHSH and CDR2 is LQKENI in the germline V gene. The CDR3 has 18 residues.

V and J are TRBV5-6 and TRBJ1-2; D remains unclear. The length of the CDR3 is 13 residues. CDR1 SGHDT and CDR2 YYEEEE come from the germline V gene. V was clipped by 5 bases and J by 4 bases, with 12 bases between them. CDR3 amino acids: CASSSPQIYGYTF. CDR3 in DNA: TGTGCCAGCAGTTCCCCCCAAATCTATGGCTACACCTTC.

CDR3 protein: CAWSAGGDRGFTF. The CDR3 bases are TGTGCCTGGAGTGCCGGAGGGGACAGGGGATTCACCTTC. The chain employs TRBV30 and TRBJ1-2; 10 bases map to TRBD1. J gave up 13 bases and V 1 base, and 9 bases lay outside the gene matches. CDR1 and CDR2 from the germline V gene are GTSNPN and SVGIG (reference sequence). The CDR3 has 13 amino acids. Filled out from reference TRBV30 and TRBJ1-2, the complete variable domain reads SQTIHQWPATLVQPVGSPLSLECTVEGTSNPNLYWYRQAAGRGLQLLFYSVGIGQISSEVPQNLSASRPQDRQFILSSKKLLLSDSGFYLCAWSAGGDRGFTFGSGTRLTVV.

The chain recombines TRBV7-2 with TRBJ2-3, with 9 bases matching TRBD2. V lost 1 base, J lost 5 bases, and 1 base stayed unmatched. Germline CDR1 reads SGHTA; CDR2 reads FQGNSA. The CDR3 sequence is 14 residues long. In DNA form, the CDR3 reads TGTGCCAGCAGCTTAGGCGGGAGGGTAGATACGCAGTATTTT. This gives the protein CASSLGGRVDTQYF.

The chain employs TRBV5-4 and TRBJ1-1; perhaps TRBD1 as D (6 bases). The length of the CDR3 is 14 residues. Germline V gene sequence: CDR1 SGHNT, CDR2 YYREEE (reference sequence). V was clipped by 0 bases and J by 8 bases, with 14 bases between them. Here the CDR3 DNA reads TGTGCCAGCAGCTTGGGAAGGGCCCAGGGGGAAGCTTTCTTT. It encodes CASSLGRAQGEAFF.

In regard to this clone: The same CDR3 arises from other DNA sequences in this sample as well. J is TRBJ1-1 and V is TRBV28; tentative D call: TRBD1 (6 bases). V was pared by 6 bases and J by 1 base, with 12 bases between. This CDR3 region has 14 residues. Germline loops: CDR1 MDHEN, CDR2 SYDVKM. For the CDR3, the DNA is TGTGCCAGCAGGCCACTACAGGGGAACACTGAAGCTTTCTTT. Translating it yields CASRPLQGNTEAFF.

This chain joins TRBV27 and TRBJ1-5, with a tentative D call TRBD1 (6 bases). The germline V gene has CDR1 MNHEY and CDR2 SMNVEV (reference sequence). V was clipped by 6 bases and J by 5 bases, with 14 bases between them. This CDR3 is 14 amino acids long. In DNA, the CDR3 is TGTGCCAGCAGACCCGGACAGATCGATCAGCCCCAGCATTTT. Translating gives CASRPGQIDQPQHF.

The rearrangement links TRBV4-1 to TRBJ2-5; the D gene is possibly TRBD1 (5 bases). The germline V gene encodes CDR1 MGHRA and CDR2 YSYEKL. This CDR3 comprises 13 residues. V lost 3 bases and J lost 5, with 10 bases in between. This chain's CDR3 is CASSQGQVETQYF. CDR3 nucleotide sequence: TGCGCCAGCAGCCAGGGGCAGGTGGAGACCCAGTACTTC.

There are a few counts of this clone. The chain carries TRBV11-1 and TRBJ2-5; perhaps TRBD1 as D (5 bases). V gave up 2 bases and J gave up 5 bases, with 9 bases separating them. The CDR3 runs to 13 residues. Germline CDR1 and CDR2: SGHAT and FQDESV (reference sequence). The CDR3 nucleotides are TGTGCCAGCAGCTTACGCAGGGTCGAGACCCAGTACTTC. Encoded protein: CASSLRRVETQYF.

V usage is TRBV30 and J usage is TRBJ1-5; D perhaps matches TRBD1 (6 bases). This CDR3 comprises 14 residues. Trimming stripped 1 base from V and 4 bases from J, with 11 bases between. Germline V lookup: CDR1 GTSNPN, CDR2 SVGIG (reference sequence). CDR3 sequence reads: CAWSAGTLNQPQHF. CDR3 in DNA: TGTGCCTGGAGTGCTGGGACATTAAATCAGCCCCAGCATTTT.

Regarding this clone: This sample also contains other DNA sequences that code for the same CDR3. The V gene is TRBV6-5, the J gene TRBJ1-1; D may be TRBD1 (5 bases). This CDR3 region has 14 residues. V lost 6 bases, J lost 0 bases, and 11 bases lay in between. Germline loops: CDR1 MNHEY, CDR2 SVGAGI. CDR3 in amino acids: CASSYDSMNTEAFF. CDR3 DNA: TGTGCCAGCAGCTACGACAGCATGAACACTGAAGCTTTCTTT.